The 5 T cell receptor beta chains below were found in one sample sequenced in a study of blood T cells in healthy people across ages. A sample-barcoded 5' primer and a J-beta primer mix were used in a second PCR of about 7 to 12 cycles. TCRdb re-called the 5' RACE reads with MiXCR, one entry per CDR3 protein. This table holds approximately 800,000 distinct CDR3 sequences, roughly 60% found once. What was sequenced was blood. The receptors originated from a man under 40 in good health.

The chain recombines TRBV6-5 with TRBJ2-3; D gene ambiguous. The CDR3 is 14 residues long. V shed 6 bases and J shed 4 bases, with 14 bases lying between them. Germline CDR1 and CDR2: MNHEY and SVGAGI. CDR3: CASRDQEGPDTQYF. The CDR3 DNA is TGTGCCAGCAGGGACCAGGAAGGACCAGATACGCAGTATTTT.

This clonotype was observed a single time. This chain joins TRBV18 and TRBJ2-3; D is ambiguous. The CDR3 covers 15 residues. Germline-derived CDR1 and CDR2 are KGHSH and LQKENI. V lost 2 bases, J lost 3 bases, and 12 bases lay in between. The CDR3 spells CASSPAREGTDTQYF. The CDR3 nucleotides are TGTGCCAGCTCACCAGCTCGCGAAGGAACAGATACGCAGTATTTT.

This clonotype was found a few times. This chain uses TRBV4-3 with TRBJ2-3, with D perhaps TRBD2 (5 bases). V was cut by 1 base and J by 1 base, with 9 bases left in between. Germline V gene sequence: CDR1 LGHNA, CDR2 YSLEER. The CDR3 sequence is 15 residues long. CDR3 nucleotides: TGCGCCAGCAGCCAAGGCGGGCGGGGCACAGATACGCAGTATTTT. It encodes CASSQGGRGTDTQYF.

The rearrangement joins TRBV7-2 to TRBJ2-5; 9 bases are shared with TRBD2. The germline V gene encodes CDR1 SGHTA and CDR2 FQGNSA. After removal of 1 base from V and 11 bases from J, the junction contained 11 bases not matched to a gene. CDR3 length equals 15 residues. The CDR3 bases are TGTGCCAGCAGCTTAGTCTGGACTAGCGATTGGGAGCAGTACTTC. It encodes CASSLVWTSDWEQYF.

The rearrangement uses TRBV21-1 and TRBJ1-5; TRBD1 is the table's D call, not checked against the DNA. TRBV21-1 is a pseudogene. CDR3 size: 14 residues. CDR3 coding DNA: TGTGCCAGCAACACCTGCCCGGGAAATCAGCCCCAGCATTTT. It specifies CASNTCPGNQPQHF.